This T cell receptor (beta chain) came from a study of shared clonotypes between healthy human individuals. Study-level findings and limits: Naive subsets tended to show greater estimated richness than memory subsets. The low donor count limited represented genetic and exposure-history diversity.

This table comes from immunoSEQ multiplex PCR, and its TCRdb copy is limited to in-frame clones, with some not included. The profile shows 1,100,000 or so clones, approximately 78% of them singletons. V shed 3 bases and J shed 0 bases, with 11 bases lying between them. There are 14 residues in the CDR3. Germline CDR1 SQVTM, CDR2 ANQGSEA. This clone has only a few counts. Its antigen is unidentified. The donors, healthy adults who were HIV-negative, had experienced no recent acute infections or vaccinations. The CD4+ fraction was divided into a CD45RA+ naive subset and a CD45RA-negative memory subset. The receptor was derived from a man younger than 35 in good health. Some clones in this sample may be carry-over from other donors' samples. Sequenced sample: memory CD4+ T cells from PBMCs. Subset reported: CD45RA-negative fraction. The chain links TRBV29-1 to TRBJ1-1; D is unresolved. The CDR3 sequence is CSVDRAGMNTEAFF. The CDR3 nucleotides read TGCAGCGTTGATCGGGCAGGTATGAACACTGAAGCTTTCTTT. Looking up the rest from reference TRBV29-1 and TRBJ1-1 gives the full variable domain: SAVISQKPSRDICQRGTSLTIQCQVDSQVTMMFWYRQQPGQSLTLIATANQGSEATYESGFVIDKFPISRPNLTFSTLTVSNMSPEDSSIYLCSVDRAGMNTEAFFGQGTRLTVV.